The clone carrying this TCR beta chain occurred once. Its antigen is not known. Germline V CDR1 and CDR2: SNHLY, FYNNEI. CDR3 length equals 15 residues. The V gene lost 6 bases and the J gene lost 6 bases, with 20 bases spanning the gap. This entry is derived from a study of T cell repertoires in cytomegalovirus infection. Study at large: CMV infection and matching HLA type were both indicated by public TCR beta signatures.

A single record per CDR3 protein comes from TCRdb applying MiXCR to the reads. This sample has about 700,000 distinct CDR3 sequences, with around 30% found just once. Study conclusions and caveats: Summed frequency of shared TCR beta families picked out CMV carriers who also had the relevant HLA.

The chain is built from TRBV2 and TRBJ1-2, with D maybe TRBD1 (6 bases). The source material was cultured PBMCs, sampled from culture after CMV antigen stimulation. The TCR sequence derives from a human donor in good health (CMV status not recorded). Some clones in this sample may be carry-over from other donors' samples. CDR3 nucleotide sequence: TGTGCCAGCAGCACGATACAGGGTGGGGAAGATGGCTACACCTTC. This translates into CASSTIQGGEDGYTF. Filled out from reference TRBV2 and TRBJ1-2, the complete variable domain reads EPEVTQTPSHQVTQMGQEVILRCVPISNHLYFYWYRQILGQKVEFLVSFYNNEISEKSEIFDDQFSVERPDGSNFTLKIRSTKLEDSAMYFCASSTIQGGEDGYTFGSGTRLTVV.